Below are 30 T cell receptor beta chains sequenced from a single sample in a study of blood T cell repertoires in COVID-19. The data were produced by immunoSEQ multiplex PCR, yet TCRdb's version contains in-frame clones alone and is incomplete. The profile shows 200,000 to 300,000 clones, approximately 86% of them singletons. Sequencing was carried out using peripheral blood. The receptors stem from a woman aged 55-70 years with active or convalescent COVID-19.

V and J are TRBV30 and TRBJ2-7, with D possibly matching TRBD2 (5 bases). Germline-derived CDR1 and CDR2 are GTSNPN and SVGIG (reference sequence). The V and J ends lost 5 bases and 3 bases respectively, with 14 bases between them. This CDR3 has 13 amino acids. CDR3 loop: CAWEPSRDYEQYF. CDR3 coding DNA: TGTGCCTGGGAACCTTCGAGGGACTACGAGCAGTACTTC. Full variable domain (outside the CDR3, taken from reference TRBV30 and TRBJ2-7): SQTIHQWPATLVQPVGSPLSLECTVEGTSNPNLYWYRQAAGRGLQLLFYSVGIGQISSEVPQNLSASRPQDRQFILSSKKLLLSDSGFYLCAWEPSRDYEQYFGPGTRLTVT.

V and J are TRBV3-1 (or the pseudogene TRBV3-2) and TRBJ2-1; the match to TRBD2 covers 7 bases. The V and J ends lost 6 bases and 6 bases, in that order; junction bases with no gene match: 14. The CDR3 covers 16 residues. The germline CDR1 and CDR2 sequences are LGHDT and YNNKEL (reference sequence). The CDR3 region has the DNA TGTGCCAGCAGACTGGGGCTAGCGGACCCCCCCAATGAGCAGTTCTTC. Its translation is CASRLGLADPPNEQFF.

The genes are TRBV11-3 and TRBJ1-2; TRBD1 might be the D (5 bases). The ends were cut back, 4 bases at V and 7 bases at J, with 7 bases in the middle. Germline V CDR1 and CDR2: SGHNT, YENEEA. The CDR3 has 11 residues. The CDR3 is CASSSGFGYTF. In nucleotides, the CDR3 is TGTGCCAGCAGCTCAGGGTTTGGCTACACCTTC.

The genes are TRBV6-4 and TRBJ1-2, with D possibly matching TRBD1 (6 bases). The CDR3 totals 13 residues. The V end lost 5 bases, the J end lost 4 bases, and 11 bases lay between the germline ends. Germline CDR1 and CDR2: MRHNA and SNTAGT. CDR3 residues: CASSSGTSYGYTF. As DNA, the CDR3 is TGTGCCAGCAGTTCGGGGACAAGCTATGGCTACACCTTC.

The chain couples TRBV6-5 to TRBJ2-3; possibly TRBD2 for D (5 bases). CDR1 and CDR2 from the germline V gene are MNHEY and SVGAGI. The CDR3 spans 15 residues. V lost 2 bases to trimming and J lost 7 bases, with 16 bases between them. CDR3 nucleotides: TGTGCCAGCAGTTACCGTAAAACCGAGGGAAATACGCAGTATTTT. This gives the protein CASSYRKTEGNTQYF.

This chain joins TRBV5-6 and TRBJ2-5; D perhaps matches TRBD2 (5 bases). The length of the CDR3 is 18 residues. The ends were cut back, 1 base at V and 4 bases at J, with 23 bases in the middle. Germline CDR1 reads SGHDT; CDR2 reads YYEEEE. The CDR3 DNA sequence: TGTGCCAGCAGCTTGTTCCTCTTTGGCCGGCCGGCGGGAGAGACCCAGTACTTC. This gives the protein CASSLFLFGRPAGETQYF.

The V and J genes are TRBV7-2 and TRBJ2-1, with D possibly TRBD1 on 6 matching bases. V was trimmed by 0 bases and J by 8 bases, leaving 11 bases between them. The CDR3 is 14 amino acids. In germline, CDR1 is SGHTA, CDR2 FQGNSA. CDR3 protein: CASSLAAGGDEQFF. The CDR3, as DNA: TGTGCCAGCAGCTTAGCTGCTGGGGGCGATGAGCAGTTCTTC.

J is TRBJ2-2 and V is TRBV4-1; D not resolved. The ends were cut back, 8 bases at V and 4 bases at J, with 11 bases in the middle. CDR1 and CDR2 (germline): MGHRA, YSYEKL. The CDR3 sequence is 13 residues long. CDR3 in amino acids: CASHPPGTGELFF. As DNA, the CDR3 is TGCGCCAGCCACCCCCCCGGCACCGGGGAGCTGTTTTTT.

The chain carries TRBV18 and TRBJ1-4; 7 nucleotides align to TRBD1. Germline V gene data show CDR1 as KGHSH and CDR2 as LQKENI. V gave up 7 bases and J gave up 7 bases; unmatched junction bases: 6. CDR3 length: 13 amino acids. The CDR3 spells CASFSDRAEKLFF. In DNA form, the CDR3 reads TGTGCCAGCTTCTCCGACAGGGCTGAAAAACTGTTTTTT. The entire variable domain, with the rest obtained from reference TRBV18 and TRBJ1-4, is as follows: NAGVMQNPRHLVRRRGQEARLRCSPMKGHSHVYWYRQLPEEGLKFMVYLQKENIIDESGMPKERFSAEFPKEGPSILRIQQVVRGDSAAYFCASFSDRAEKLFFGSGTQLSVL.

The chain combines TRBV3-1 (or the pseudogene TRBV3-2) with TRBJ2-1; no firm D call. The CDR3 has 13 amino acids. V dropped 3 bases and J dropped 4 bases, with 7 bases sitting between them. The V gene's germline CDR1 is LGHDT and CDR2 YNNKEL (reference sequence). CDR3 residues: CASSHPRYNEQFF. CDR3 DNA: TGTGCCAGCAGCCACCCGAGGTACAATGAGCAGTTCTTC.

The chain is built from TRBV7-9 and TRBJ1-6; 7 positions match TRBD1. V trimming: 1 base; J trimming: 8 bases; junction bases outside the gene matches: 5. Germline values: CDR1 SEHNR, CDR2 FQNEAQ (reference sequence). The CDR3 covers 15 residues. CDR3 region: CASSLGQGRDSPLHF. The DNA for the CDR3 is TGTGCCAGCAGCTTAGGACAGGGTAGAGATTCACCCCTCCACTTT.

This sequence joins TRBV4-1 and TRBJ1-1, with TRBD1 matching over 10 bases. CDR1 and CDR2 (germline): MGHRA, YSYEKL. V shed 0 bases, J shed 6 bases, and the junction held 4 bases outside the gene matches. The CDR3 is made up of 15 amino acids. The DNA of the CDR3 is TGCGCCAGCAGCCAAGAAGGGACAGGGGCGGCTGAAGCTTTCTTT. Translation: CASSQEGTGAAEAFF.

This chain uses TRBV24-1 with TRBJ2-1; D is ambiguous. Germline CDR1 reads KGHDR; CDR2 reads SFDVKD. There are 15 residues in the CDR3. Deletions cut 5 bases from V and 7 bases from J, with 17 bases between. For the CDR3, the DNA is TGTGCCACCAGTGGACAACGAACAATAAGAAATGAGCAGTTCTTC. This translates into CATSGQRTIRNEQFF.

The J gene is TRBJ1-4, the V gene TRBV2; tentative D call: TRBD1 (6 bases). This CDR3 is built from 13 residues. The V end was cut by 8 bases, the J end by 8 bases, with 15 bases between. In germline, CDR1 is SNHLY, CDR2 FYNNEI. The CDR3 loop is CASRTEVKEKLFF. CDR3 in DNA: TGTGCCAGCCGGACAGAGGTTAAGGAAAAACTGTTTTTT.

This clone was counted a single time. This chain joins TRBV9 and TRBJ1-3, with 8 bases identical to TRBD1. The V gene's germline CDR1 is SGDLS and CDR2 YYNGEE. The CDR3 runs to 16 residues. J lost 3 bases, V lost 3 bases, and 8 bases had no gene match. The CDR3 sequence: CASSAQDRGSGNTIYF. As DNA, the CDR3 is TGTGCCAGCAGCGCCCAAGACAGGGGTAGTGGAAACACCATATATTTT.

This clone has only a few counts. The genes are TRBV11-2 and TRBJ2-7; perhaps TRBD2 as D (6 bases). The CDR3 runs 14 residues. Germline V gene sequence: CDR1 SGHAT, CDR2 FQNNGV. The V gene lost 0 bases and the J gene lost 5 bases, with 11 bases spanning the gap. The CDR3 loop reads CASSLDGRRNEQYF. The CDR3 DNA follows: TGTGCCAGCAGCTTAGACGGGAGAAGGAACGAGCAGTACTTC.

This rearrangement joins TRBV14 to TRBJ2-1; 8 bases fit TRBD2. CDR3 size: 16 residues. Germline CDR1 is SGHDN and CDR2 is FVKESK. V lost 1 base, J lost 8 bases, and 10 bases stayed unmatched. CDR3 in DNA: TGTGCCAGCAGCCAAGCGGTGCCAGCGGGAGCTGATGAGCAGTTCTTC. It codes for CASSQAVPAGADEQFF.

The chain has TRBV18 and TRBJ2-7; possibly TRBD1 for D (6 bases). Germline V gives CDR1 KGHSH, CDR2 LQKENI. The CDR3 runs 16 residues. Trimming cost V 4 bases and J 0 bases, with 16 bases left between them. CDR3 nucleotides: TGTGCCAGCTCACGGGATGTCTCAGGGGCCTCCTACGAGCAGTACTTC. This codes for CASSRDVSGASYEQYF.

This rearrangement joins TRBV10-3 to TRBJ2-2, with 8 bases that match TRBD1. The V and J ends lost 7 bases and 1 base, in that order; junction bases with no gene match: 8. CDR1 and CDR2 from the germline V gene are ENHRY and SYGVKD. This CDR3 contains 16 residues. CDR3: CAINTGTGGNTGELFF. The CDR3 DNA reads TGTGCCATCAACACCGGGACAGGTGGGAACACCGGGGAGCTGTTTTTT.

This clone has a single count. The DNA of the CDR3 is TGTGCCAGCAGCCCTCGGGACAGGGGAGGCACTGAAGCTTTCTTT. As protein: CASSPRDRGGTEAFF. The chain carries TRBV3-1 (or the pseudogene TRBV3-2) and TRBJ1-1; 10 nucleotides line up with TRBD1. The CDR3 spans 15 residues. CDR1 LGHDT and CDR2 YNNKEL come from the germline V gene (reference sequence). Unmatched junction bases numbered 6, after V lost 4 bases and J lost 4 bases.

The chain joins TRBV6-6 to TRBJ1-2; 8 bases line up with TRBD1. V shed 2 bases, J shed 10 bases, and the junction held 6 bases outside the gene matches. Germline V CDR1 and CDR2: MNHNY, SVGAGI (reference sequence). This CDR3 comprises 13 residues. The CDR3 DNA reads TGTGCCAGCAGTTACCCGGGACAGGTGTTCTACACCTTC. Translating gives CASSYPGQVFYTF.

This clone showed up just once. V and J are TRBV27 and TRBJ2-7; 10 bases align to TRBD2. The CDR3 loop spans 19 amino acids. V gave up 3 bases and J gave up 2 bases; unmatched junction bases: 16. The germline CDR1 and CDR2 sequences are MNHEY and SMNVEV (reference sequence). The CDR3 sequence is CASSFAGGRAGTSAYEQYF. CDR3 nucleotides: TGTGCCAGCAGTTTCGCAGGGGGCAGAGCTGGGACTAGCGCCTACGAGCAGTACTTC.

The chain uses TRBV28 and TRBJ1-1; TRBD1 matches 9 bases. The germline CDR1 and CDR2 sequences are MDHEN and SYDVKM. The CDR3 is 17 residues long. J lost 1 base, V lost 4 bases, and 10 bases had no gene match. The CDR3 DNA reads TGTGCCAGCAGTTCCATACAGGGGGCTGGTACGAACACTGAAGCTTTCTTT. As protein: CASSSIQGAGTNTEAFF.

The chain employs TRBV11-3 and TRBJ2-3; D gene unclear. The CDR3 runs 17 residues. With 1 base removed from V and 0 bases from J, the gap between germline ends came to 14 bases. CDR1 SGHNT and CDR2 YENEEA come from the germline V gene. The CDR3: CASSLGGVGISTDTQYF. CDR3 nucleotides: TGTGCCAGCAGCTTAGGCGGTGTCGGAATAAGCACAGATACGCAGTATTTT.

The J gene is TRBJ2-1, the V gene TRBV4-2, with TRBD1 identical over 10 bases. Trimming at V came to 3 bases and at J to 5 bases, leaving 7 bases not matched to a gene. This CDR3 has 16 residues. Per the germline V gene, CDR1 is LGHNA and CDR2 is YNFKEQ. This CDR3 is CASSQPPGQGNNEQFF. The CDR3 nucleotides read TGTGCCAGCAGCCAGCCGCCGGGACAGGGGAACAATGAGCAGTTCTTC.

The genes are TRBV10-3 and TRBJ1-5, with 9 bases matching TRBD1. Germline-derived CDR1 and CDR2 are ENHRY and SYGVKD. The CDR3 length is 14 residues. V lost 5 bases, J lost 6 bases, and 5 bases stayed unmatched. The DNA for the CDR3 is TGTGCCATCAGTTCGACAGGGGGGGGTCAGCCCCAGCATTTT. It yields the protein CAISSTGGGQPQHF.

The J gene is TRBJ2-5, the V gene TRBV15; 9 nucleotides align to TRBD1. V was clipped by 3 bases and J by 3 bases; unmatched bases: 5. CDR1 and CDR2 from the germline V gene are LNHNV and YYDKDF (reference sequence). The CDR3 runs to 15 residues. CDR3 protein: CATSSAGTGKETQYF. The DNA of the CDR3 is TGTGCCACCAGCAGCGCCGGGACAGGGAAAGAGACCCAGTACTTC.

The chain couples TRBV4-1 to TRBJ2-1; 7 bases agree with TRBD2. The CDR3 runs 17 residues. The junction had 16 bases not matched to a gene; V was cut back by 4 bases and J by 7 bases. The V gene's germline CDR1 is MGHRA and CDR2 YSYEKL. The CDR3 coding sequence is TGCGCCAGCAGCCCCCTTTTGGGACTACCGACCGAAAATGAGCAGTTCTTC. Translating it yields CASSPLLGLPTENEQFF.

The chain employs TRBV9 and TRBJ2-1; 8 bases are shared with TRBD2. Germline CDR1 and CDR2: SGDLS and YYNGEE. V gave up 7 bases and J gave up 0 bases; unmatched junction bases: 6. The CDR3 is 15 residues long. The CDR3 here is CASSRGGSSYNEQFF. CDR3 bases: TGTGCCAGCTCCCGGGGGGGGAGCTCCTACAATGAGCAGTTCTTC.

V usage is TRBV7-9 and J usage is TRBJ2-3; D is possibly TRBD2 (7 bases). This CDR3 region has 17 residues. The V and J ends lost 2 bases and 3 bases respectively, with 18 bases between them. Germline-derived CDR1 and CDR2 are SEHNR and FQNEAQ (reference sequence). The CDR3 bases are TGTGCCAGCAGCTTAAATCGATTGGGGGGGCGAACAGATACGCAGTATTTT. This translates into CASSLNRLGGRTDTQYF. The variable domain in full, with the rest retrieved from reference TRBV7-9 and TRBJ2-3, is DTGVSQNPRHKITKRGQNVTFRCDPISEHNRLYWYRQTLGQGPEFLTYFQNEAQLEKSRLLSDRFSAERPKGSFSTLEIQRTEQGDSAMYLCASSLNRLGGRTDTQYFGPGTRLTVL.